A single T cell receptor beta chain is shown here with its context. Its antigen is not known. The entry originates in a study of breast tumors, draining lymph nodes, adjacent tissues. This CDR3 comprises 11 residues. Trimming removed 5 bases at V and 8 bases at J, with 6 bases between. Per germline, CDR1 SGHVS and CDR2 FQNEAQ. The lymph nodes were axillary draining lymph nodes from breast cancer patients. Study results and limitations: Data only fit, rather than demonstrated, lymph node origin of most tumor T cells.

In TCRdb, the multiplex PCR reads were re-called with MiXCR into one record per CDR3 protein. The sample shows some 170,000 distinct CDR3 sequences, 25% to 40% of them seen only once. The clonotype originates from a female donor with breast cancer. Some clones in this sample may be carry-over from other donors' samples. This chain joins TRBV7-8 and TRBJ2-2; unclear D gene. Sequences were obtained from axillary lymph node tissue. CDR3 in amino acids: CASSEAGELFF. The CDR3, as DNA: TGTGCCAGCAGCGAGGCAGGGGAGCTGTTTTTT.